Each of the 22 T cell receptor beta chains below was sequenced from the same sample in a study of metastatic and nonmetastatic thyroid tumors. TCRdb re-called the PCR reads with MiXCR. This sample yields some 83,000 clones, of which about an eighth are seen a single time; 7% to 9% belongs to the top ten. Prior to thyroid surgery, none of the patients had received any treatment. Sequencing was done on a sample of tumor tissue. All receptors derive from a female donor with papillary thyroid cancer or a benign thyroid nodule (not recorded which). Some clones in this sample may be carry-over from other donors' samples.

This clone was observed once. The rearrangement joins TRBV20-1 to TRBJ2-1; 8 nucleotides align to TRBD1. This CDR3 comprises 16 residues. With 0 bases clipped from V and 3 bases from J, the junction kept 7 bases outside the gene matches. Germline V gene sequence: CDR1 DFQATT, CDR2 SNEGSKA (reference sequence). The CDR3 nucleotides are TGCAGTGCTAGAGACAACGGGACAGGAGACTACAATGAGCAGTTCTTC. Translation gives CSARDNGTGDYNEQFF.

This clone was detected only a few times. A much bigger clone sits one base away, suggesting this may be a read error. Distinct nucleotide sequences in the sample also encode this CDR3. As DNA, the CDR3 is TGCGCCAGCAGCCCAGGGACTAGCGGTGATACGCAGTATTTT. It yields the protein CASSPGTSGDTQYF. V gene TRBV5-1 combines with J gene TRBJ2-3; 11 nucleotides line up with TRBD2. Losses at the gene ends were 4 bases for V and 6 bases for J; bases not matched to a gene: 4. The germline CDR1 and CDR2 sequences are SGHRS and YFSETQ. This CDR3 spans 14 amino acids.

This clone was recorded a few times. A much larger clone differs by one base, so this may be a read error. V is TRBV7-9 and J is TRBJ1-2, with TRBD1 identical over 7 bases. From germline, CDR1 is SEHNR and CDR2 FQNEAQ (reference sequence). This CDR3 contains 12 residues. CDR3: CASILQGLGYTF. CDR3 coding DNA: TGTGCCAGCATCTTACAGGGGCTAGGCTACACCTTC.

The table lists this clone with many counts. CDR3 amino acids: CASSLDRDSSYEQYF. The CDR3 DNA sequence: TGTGCCAGCAGCTTAGACAGGGACAGCTCCTACGAGCAGTACTTC. The chain has TRBV11-2 and TRBJ2-7; 7 bases are shared with TRBD1. The germline V gene has CDR1 SGHAT and CDR2 FQNNGV. The V and J ends lost 0 bases and 0 bases, in that order; junction bases with no gene match: 2. There are 15 residues in the CDR3.

In this sample, this clone turned up many times. This chain uses TRBV9 with TRBJ2-7; D is unclear. The CDR3 is made up of 14 amino acids. The germline V and J ends were trimmed by 3 bases and 2 bases, with 12 bases remaining between them. The V gene's germline CDR1 is SGDLS and CDR2 YYNGEE. For the CDR3, the DNA is TGTGCCAGCAGCGCAGTCGCCGATCCCTACGAGCAGTACTTC. Residues: CASSAVADPYEQYF.

This clone appeared many times. This sequence joins TRBV19 and TRBJ1-5, with D maybe TRBD1 (5 bases). Trimming stripped 7 bases from V and 7 bases from J, with 17 bases between. Germline CDR1 and CDR2: LNHDA and SQIVND (reference sequence). This CDR3 is built from 14 residues. This CDR3 is CASNPGKVMQPQHF. The DNA of the CDR3 is TGTGCCAGTAATCCAGGGAAGGTTATGCAGCCCCAGCATTTT.

This clone was seen repeatedly, ten times or more. This chain uses TRBV27 with TRBJ2-5, with unresolved D. The V and J ends lost 3 bases and 0 bases respectively, with 2 bases between them. This CDR3 has 12 residues. CDR1 is MNHEY, CDR2 SMNVEV, per germline (reference sequence). CDR3 loop: CASSLNQETQYF. CDR3 nucleotide sequence: TGTGCCAGCAGTTTGAACCAAGAGACCCAGTACTTC.

This clone was counted many times. The V and J genes are TRBV20-1 and TRBJ1-2; D call uncertain. There are 16 residues in the CDR3. Trimming took 0 bases from V and 1 from J, leaving 15 bases between them. Germline lookup yields CDR1 DFQATT and CDR2 SNEGSKA (reference sequence). This CDR3 is CSARDLRETLNYGYTF. In nucleotides, the CDR3 is TGCAGTGCTAGAGATCTTCGGGAGACGCTTAACTATGGCTACACCTTC.

To note about this clone: Possible read error: a much larger clone is one base away. The genes are TRBV5-1 and TRBJ2-3; D possibly matches TRBD1 or TRBD2 (6 bases each). This CDR3 has 16 amino acids. Germline values: CDR1 SGHRS, CDR2 YFSETQ. Trimming shortened V by 4 bases and J by 4 bases, and 19 bases separated the two germline ends. The CDR3 DNA sequence: TGCGCCAGCAGCCCGACTATTTACCGGGGGCCAGATACGCAGTATTTT. Translated: CASSPTIYRGPDTQYF.

The table lists this clone with many counts. J is TRBJ1-6 and V is TRBV9; D is undetermined. This CDR3 has 15 amino acids. CDR1 SGDLS and CDR2 YYNGEE come from the germline V gene. Trimming cost V 3 bases and J 8 bases, with 15 bases left between them. As DNA, the CDR3 is TGTGCCAGCAGCGCAATGCACGGGAGCGATTCACCCCTCCACTTT. This sequence encodes CASSAMHGSDSPLHF. Full variable domain (outside the CDR3, taken from reference TRBV9 and TRBJ1-6): DSGVTQTPKHLITATGQRVTLRCSPRSGDLSVYWYQQSLDQGLQFLIQYYNGEERAKGNILERFSAQQFPDLHSELNLSSLELGDSALYFCASSAMHGSDSPLHFGNGTRLTVT.

This clone was counted ten times or more. V and J are TRBV12-3 or TRBV12-4 and TRBJ2-1; D ambiguous. With 2 bases removed from V and 8 bases from J, the gap between germline ends came to 10 bases. The CDR3 has 13 amino acids. The DNA of the CDR3 is TGTGCCAGCAGTTTATTCGGAGCCGATGAGCAGTTCTTC. This translates into CASSLFGADEQFF.

As for this clone: At the DNA level, this CDR3 is encoded by other sequences in the same sample as well. This chain links TRBV20-1 with TRBJ1-1; 10 bases are shared with TRBD1. Germline CDR1 and CDR2: DFQATT and SNEGSKA (reference sequence). The V segment lost 2 bases and the J segment 4 bases; nucleotides outside the gene matches: 4. This CDR3 spans 14 amino acids. CDR3 DNA sequence: TGCAGTGCTAGACTGCGGGACAGGGGCACTGAAGCTTTCTTT. This gives the protein CSARLRDRGTEAFF.

This clone was detected ten times or more. J is TRBJ2-2 and V is TRBV5-1; 11 bases are shared with TRBD1. The CDR3 length is 15 residues. Germline V CDR1 and CDR2: SGHRS, YFSETQ. The V segment lost 5 bases and the J segment 0 bases; nucleotides outside the gene matches: 0. CDR3 residues: CASRGQGANTGELFF. For the CDR3, the DNA is TGCGCCAGCAGGGGACAGGGGGCGAACACCGGGGAGCTGTTTTTT.

Ten or more counts support this clone. The rearrangement uses TRBV20-1 and TRBJ1-4; 10 positions agree with TRBD1. CDR3 length: 15 residues. CDR1 DFQATT and CDR2 SNEGSKA come from the germline V gene (reference sequence). Losses at the gene ends were 2 bases for V and 7 bases for J; bases not matched to a gene: 7. The CDR3 DNA sequence: TGCAGTGCTAGATACGACAGGGGGCTGGGTGAAAAACTGTTTTTT. It specifies CSARYDRGLGEKLFF.

This clone has at least ten counts. The CDR3 coding sequence is TGTGCCAGCAGCTTATGGGACAGGGACCACGAGCAGTACTTC. This codes for CASSLWDRDHEQYF. The chain combines TRBV7-2 with TRBJ2-7, with 9 nucleotides matching TRBD1. CDR1 SGHTA and CDR2 FQGNSA come from the germline V gene. The CDR3 is 14 residues long. Trimming at V came to 2 bases and at J to 5 bases, leaving 4 bases not matched to a gene. Supplemented by reference TRBV7-2 and TRBJ2-7, the full variable domain reads GAGVSQSPSNKVTEKGKDVELRCDPISGHTALYWYRQSLGQGLEFLIYFQGNSAPDKSGLPSDRFSAERTGGSVSTLTIQRTQQEDSAVYLCASSLWDRDHEQYFGPGTRLTVT.

Details on this clone: Given a much more abundant clone one base away, this may be a read error. This specimen includes other DNA sequences encoding the same CDR3. The chain has TRBV5-1 and TRBJ1-4; TRBD1 agrees at 9 bases. Germline trimming cut 1 base from V and 8 bases from J; bases unmatched to any gene: 9. The CDR3 spans 16 residues. In germline, CDR1 is SGHRS, CDR2 YFSETQ. The CDR3 nucleotides are TGCGCCAGCAGCTTGCCTTCGACAGGGGGTCGGGAAAAACTGTTTTTT. This gives the protein CASSLPSTGGREKLFF.

This clone showed up many times. The chain combines TRBV6-1 with TRBJ1-2, with D uncertain. Germline assignment: CDR1 MNHNS and CDR2 SASEGT. The V and J ends lost 6 bases and 5 bases respectively, with 13 bases between them. The CDR3 consists of 13 residues. The CDR3 here is CASRADQRYGYTF. CDR3 nucleotides: TGTGCCAGCAGGGCAGACCAGAGGTATGGCTACACCTTC.

This clone was picked up a small number of times. This clone may be a read error of a much larger clone one base away. The V call is TRBV25-1, the J call TRBJ2-1; the match to TRBD1 covers 9 bases. V lost 8 bases, J lost 8 bases, and 10 bases stayed unmatched. This CDR3 comprises 14 residues. Germline CDR1 and CDR2: MGHDK and SYGVNS. The CDR3 here is CASGRQGDFDEQFF. As DNA, the CDR3 is TGTGCCAGCGGGAGACAGGGGGATTTCGATGAGCAGTTCTTC.

This chain links TRBV7-4 with TRBJ1-3; D gene uncertain. There are 15 residues in the CDR3. Trimming cost V 5 bases and J 4 bases, with 15 bases left between them. From germline, CDR1 is SGHVT and CDR2 SQSDAQ. The CDR3 nucleotides are TGTGCCAGCAGCCCAAAGGAGGGTTGGGGAAACACCATATATTTT. Protein: CASSPKEGWGNTIYF. Full variable domain (missing parts from reference TRBV7-4 and TRBJ1-3): GAGVSQSPRYKVAKRGRDVALRCDSISGHVTLYWYRQTLGQGSEVLTYSQSDAQRDKSGRPSGRFSAERPERSVSTLKIQRTEQGDSAVYLCASSPKEGWGNTIYFGEGSWLTVV.

This clone was seen at least ten times. The rearrangement uses TRBV14 and TRBJ1-6; possibly TRBD1 for D (5 bases). Germline V gives CDR1 SGHDN, CDR2 FVKESK. V dropped 5 bases and J dropped 9 bases, with 17 bases sitting between them. The CDR3 totals 15 residues. CDR3 nucleotide sequence: TGTGCCAGCAGCTGGGGCAGGGTGCCTTTTTCACCCCTCCACTTT. This sequence encodes CASSWGRVPFSPLHF.

The sample holds many counts of this clone. V gene TRBV30 combines with J gene TRBJ2-2, with TRBD2 matching over 13 bases. The trim removed 2 bases at V and 4 bases at J, leaving 7 bases unmatched. Germline loops: CDR1 GTSNPN, CDR2 SVGIG (reference sequence). CDR3 length: 17 residues. The CDR3 nucleotides read TGTGCCTGGAGTCCGAACACTAGCGGGAGGGTCACCGGGGAGCTGTTTTTT. Translating it yields CAWSPNTSGRVTGELFF.

Ten or more counts support this clone. This rearrangement joins TRBV11-2 to TRBJ2-7, with a weak D call TRBD1 (6 bases). Germline lookup yields CDR1 SGHAT and CDR2 FQNNGV. This CDR3 contains 12 residues. Trimming shortened V by 6 bases and J by 3 bases, and 9 bases separated the two germline ends. CDR3 in DNA: TGTGCCAGCAGGAAACAGGGCTACGAGCAGTACTTC. The encoded protein is CASRKQGYEQYF.